The next 11 T cell receptor beta chains were all read from a single sample in a study of shared clonotypes between healthy human individuals. This table comes from immunoSEQ multiplex PCR, and its TCRdb copy is limited to in-frame clones, with some not included. The data hold about 2.3 million clones, with approximately 95% observed a single time. The sequencing sample was made of naive CD4+ T cells from PBMCs. The subset denotes: CD45RA+ positively selected. The receptors shown here come from a man aged 18-30 years in good health. Some clones in this sample may be carry-over from other donors' samples.

The rearrangement joins TRBV28 to TRBJ2-7, with TRBD2 identical over 8 bases. Per the germline V gene, CDR1 is MDHEN and CDR2 is SYDVKM. CDR3 length: 17 amino acids. J lost 4 bases, V lost 1 base, and 12 bases had no gene match. The CDR3 reads CASSLLAGGDFLYEQYF. The CDR3 bases are TGTGCCAGCAGTTTATTGGCGGGGGGCGATTTCCTGTACGAGCAGTACTTC. The variable domain in full, with the rest retrieved from reference TRBV28 and TRBJ2-7, is DVKVTQSSRYLVKRTGEKVFLECVQDMDHENMFWYRQDPGLGLRLIYFSYDVKMKEKGDIPEGYSVSREKKERFSLILESASTNQTSMYLCASSLLAGGDFLYEQYFGPGTRLTVT.

This clone has just one count. This rearrangement joins TRBV5-1 to TRBJ2-3, with TRBD1 as a possible D gene (5 bases). The germline V gene encodes CDR1 SGHRS and CDR2 YFSETQ. V lost 7 bases and J lost 0, with 9 bases in between. The CDR3 runs 13 residues. This CDR3 is CASQGPSTDTQYF. Here the CDR3 DNA reads TGCGCCAGCCAGGGCCCTAGCACAGATACGCAGTATTTT.

This chain connects TRBV28 to TRBJ2-7; no reliable D call. The germline V gene encodes CDR1 MDHEN and CDR2 SYDVKM. V was shortened by 6 bases and J by 1 base, with 10 bases between the two germline ends. CDR3 length equals 13 residues. DNA of the CDR3: TGTGCCAGCAGGCGAGGAGAATCCTACGAGCAGTACTTC. It codes for CASRRGESYEQYF.

As DNA, the CDR3 is TGTGCCAGCAGCCTGTGGCCGATTTTTGACAGCCGGGGCTACACCTTC. It specifies CASSLWPIFDSRGYTF. V usage is TRBV28 and J usage is TRBJ1-2; possible D gene TRBD1, 5 bases. CDR1 is MDHEN, CDR2 SYDVKM, per germline. V lost 6 bases, J lost 8 bases, and 25 bases lay in between. The CDR3 totals 16 residues.

J is TRBJ1-5 and V is TRBV27; 7 bases are shared with TRBD1. This CDR3 spans 17 amino acids. Germline V gene sequence: CDR1 MNHEY, CDR2 SMNVEV (reference sequence). The V and J ends lost 5 bases and 7 bases, in that order; junction bases with no gene match: 17. The CDR3 DNA reads as TGTGCCAGCAGTGCCTATCGGAGACAGGGACGAAGACAGCCCCAGCATTTT. Translated, it gives CASSAYRRQGRRQPQHF.

The rearrangement links TRBV6-5 to TRBJ1-2, with a possible D match to TRBD1 (5 bases). Germline assignment: CDR1 MNHEY and CDR2 SVGAGI. Trimming pared 6 bases from V and 8 bases from J, leaving 16 bases between. There are 13 residues in the CDR3. The CDR3 sequence is CASSPWGVDGYTF. The CDR3, as DNA: TGTGCCAGCAGCCCCTGGGGGGTGGACGGCTACACCTTC.

The chain combines TRBV28 with TRBJ1-1, with D perhaps TRBD1 (5 bases). The V end lost 10 bases, the J end lost 1 base, and 13 bases lay between the germline ends. Germline V gene sequence: CDR1 MDHEN, CDR2 SYDVKM. The CDR3 totals 13 residues. The CDR3, as DNA: TGTGCCATGCGGGGACGGACGAACACTGAAGCTTTCTTT. Its protein is CAMRGRTNTEAFF.

This chain connects TRBV19 to TRBJ1-1; 7 positions agree with TRBD1. V lost 5 bases to trimming and J lost 0 bases; unmatched junction nucleotides: 3. The CDR3 is 14 residues long. Germline CDR1 and CDR2: LNHDA and SQIVND (reference sequence). CDR3 coding DNA: TGTGCCAGTAGTGGGGGACAGTTGAACACTGAAGCTTTCTTT. This sequence encodes CASSGGQLNTEAFF.

This chain joins TRBV5-1 and TRBJ2-7, with D possibly called TRBD1 or TRBD2 (5 bases each). Per the germline V gene, CDR1 is SGHRS and CDR2 is YFSETQ. The CDR3 is 15 residues long. V gave up 2 bases and J gave up 1 base, with 13 bases separating them. The CDR3 sequence is CASSFTDRLSYEQYF. The DNA for the CDR3 is TGCGCCAGCAGCTTTACCGACAGACTATCCTACGAGCAGTACTTC.

DNA of the CDR3: TGTGCCACGCACTGGGGGGGTAACTATGGCTACACCTTC. Translated: CATHWGGNYGYTF. The rearrangement uses TRBV6-1 and TRBJ1-2; D is possibly TRBD1 (5 bases). V was trimmed by 10 bases and J by 1 base, leaving 13 bases between them. Germline lookup yields CDR1 MNHNS and CDR2 SASEGT. The CDR3 spans 13 residues.

J is TRBJ1-1 and V is TRBV7-8, with D perhaps TRBD1 (5 bases). V was clipped by 1 base and J by 4 bases, with 13 bases between them. In germline, CDR1 is SGHVS, CDR2 FQNEAQ. The CDR3 covers 15 residues. As DNA, the CDR3 is TGTGCCAGCAGCTTAGGAGGGTCTGGGGGCACTGAAGCTTTCTTT. Translation gives CASSLGGSGGTEAFF.